This TCR beta chain emerged from a study of beta chain features in type 1 diabetes. Germline CDR1 and CDR2: MNHEY and SMNVEV (reference sequence). With V trimmed by 5 bases and J by 8 bases, 9 bases remained unmatched. CDR3 length: 15 residues. TCRB transcripts that were expressed got sequenced, as all of the isolated RNA had been reverse transcribed. This table comes from immunoSEQ multiplex PCR, and its TCRdb copy is limited to in-frame clones, with some not included. The sample comprises 130,000 to 150,000 clones, about 50% of which are singletons, and around 0.39% rests with the top ten. The genes are TRBV27 and TRBJ1-6; 7 nucleotides agree with TRBD1. The receptor was derived from a man aged 18 to 30 in good health. The source material was Tregs from blood. CDR3 residues: CASSPRTGRDSPLHF. CDR3 nucleotide sequence: TGTGCCAGCAGTCCCAGGACAGGACGAGATTCACCCCTCCACTTT.